This TCR beta chain was captured in a study of Ad26.COV2.S vaccination and SARS-CoV-2 variants. As for the study in general: Administration of Ad26.COV2.S was intramuscular, either once or twice 56 days apart.

This sample's treatment: 15 to 20 received Ad26.COV2.S at low or high dose, single or two shots; roughly five received placebo; per-sample allocation not given. Sampling happened 63 days after the first vaccine or placebo injection. The data were produced by immunoSEQ multiplex PCR, yet TCRdb's version contains in-frame clones alone and is incomplete. The sample records 400,000 to 450,000 clones, 80% to 95% being singletons. The germline V gene encodes CDR1 LGHDT and CDR2 YNNKEL (reference sequence). V shed 5 bases and J shed 0 bases, with 7 bases lying between them. The length of the CDR3 is 14 residues.

This TCR derives from a person between 18 and 65 years old who received the Ad26.COV2.S COVID-19 vaccine or a placebo. Source: peripheral blood, taken in a trial of Ad26.COV2.S vaccine versus placebo. The chain links TRBV3-1 (or the pseudogene TRBV3-2) to TRBJ1-4; no firm D call. CDR3 nucleotide sequence: TGTGCCAGCAGCGAATCTGCAACTAATGAAAAACTGTTTTTT. It encodes CASSESATNEKLFF.